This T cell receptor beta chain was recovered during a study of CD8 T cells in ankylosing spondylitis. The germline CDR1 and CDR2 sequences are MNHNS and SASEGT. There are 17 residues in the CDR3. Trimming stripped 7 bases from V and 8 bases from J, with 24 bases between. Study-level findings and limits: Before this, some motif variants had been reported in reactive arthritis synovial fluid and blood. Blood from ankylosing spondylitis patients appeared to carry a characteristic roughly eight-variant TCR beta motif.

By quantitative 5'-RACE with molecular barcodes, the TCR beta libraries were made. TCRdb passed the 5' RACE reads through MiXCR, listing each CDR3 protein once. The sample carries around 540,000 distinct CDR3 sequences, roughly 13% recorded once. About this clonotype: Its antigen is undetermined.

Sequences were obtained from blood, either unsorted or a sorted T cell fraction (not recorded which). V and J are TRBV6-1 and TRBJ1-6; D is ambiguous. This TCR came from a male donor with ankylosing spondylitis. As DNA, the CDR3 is TGTGCCAGCACCTTCCCTCGGACCCCTTTTCGGGATTCACCCCTCCACTTT. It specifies CASTFPRTPFRDSPLHF.